These 9 T cell receptor beta chains came from one sample sequenced in a study of T cell repertoires in cytomegalovirus infection. TCRdb re-analysed the reads in MiXCR, keeping a single row per CDR3 protein. Here the sample spans fewer than 550,000 distinct CDR3 sequences, 25% to 40% being singletons. Material for sequencing was PBMCs. These receptors all come from a human donor in good health (CMV status not recorded). Some clones in this sample may be carry-over from other donors' samples.

Details on this clonotype: One junction end does not reproduce the germline sequence, and a read error may be involved. V gene TRBV25-1 combines with J gene TRBJ1-2; D call uncertain. The CDR3 has 13 residues. The germline V gene encodes CDR1 MGHDK and CDR2 SYGVNS. The CDR3 DNA follows: TGTGCCGGCAGTTACAGCGCATCCTATGGCTACACCTTC. Its translation: CAGSYSASYGYTF.

This clonotype was detected ten times or more. This chain connects TRBV11-2 to TRBJ2-5; possible D gene TRBD2, 5 bases. The CDR3 has 15 amino acids. Trimming shortened V by 0 bases and J by 5 bases, and 13 bases separated the two germline ends. Germline V gene data show CDR1 as SGHAT and CDR2 as FQNNGV. CDR3 sequence reads: CASSLDHRGRETQYF. For the CDR3, the DNA is TGTGCCAGCAGCTTAGATCATCGGGGTCGCGAGACCCAGTACTTC.

The table lists this clonotype with a few counts. V and J are TRBV19 and TRBJ1-2; no clear D. The CDR3 totals 13 residues. CDR1 and CDR2 (germline): LNHDA, SQIVND (reference sequence). V shed 3 bases and J shed 0 bases, with 5 bases lying between them. The CDR3 DNA reads as TGTGCCAGTAGTATCCGAGCTAACTATGGCTACACCTTC. Amino acid sequence: CASSIRANYGYTF.

This clonotype was picked up a small number of times. The V and J genes are TRBV27 and TRBJ1-2, with D maybe TRBD1 (5 bases). V was clipped by 0 bases and J by 7 bases, with 12 bases between them. Germline V lookup: CDR1 MNHEY, CDR2 SMNVEV (reference sequence). The CDR3 runs to 14 residues. CDR3 coding DNA: TGTGCCAGCAGTTTATCGGCAGGGCGGAGTGGCTACACCTTC. Its protein is CASSLSAGRSGYTF.

V gene TRBV6-2 or TRBV6-3 combines with J gene TRBJ2-7; 7 bases line up with TRBD1. There are 14 residues in the CDR3. CDR1 is MNHEY, CDR2 SVGEGT, per germline. J was trimmed by 6 bases and V by 2 bases; bases with no gene match: 7. The chain's CDR3 is CASSYGTALGEQYF. The CDR3 DNA follows: TGTGCCAGCAGTTACGGGACAGCCCTGGGCGAGCAGTACTTC.

This chain uses TRBV7-6 with TRBJ2-5, with D maybe TRBD2 (5 bases). Per germline, CDR1 SGHVS and CDR2 FNYEAQ. V gave up 4 bases and J gave up 2 bases, with 11 bases separating them. The CDR3 consists of 14 residues. CDR3 protein: CASSSSTRQETQYF. The CDR3 DNA follows: TGTGCCAGCAGCTCTAGCACGAGGCAAGAGACCCAGTACTTC.

The gene calls are TRBV12-3 or TRBV12-4 and TRBJ2-3; D is uncertain. This CDR3 is built from 13 residues. Trimming shortened V by 6 bases and J by 2 bases, and 9 bases separated the two germline ends. CDR3 protein: CASSLQYTDTQYF. Here the CDR3 DNA reads TGTGCCAGCAGCCTTCAATACACAGATACGCAGTATTTT.

About this clonotype: A much larger clonotype is one base distant, so this may be a read error. Because the CDR3 is missing its conserved closing phenylalanine or tryptophan, this is likely a read error. This sequence joins TRBV10-3 and TRBJ1-1, with 10 nucleotides matching TRBD1. V was pared by 10 bases and J by 5 bases, with 10 bases of the junction left unmatched. From germline, CDR1 is ENHRY and CDR2 SYGVKD. CDR3 length: 14 amino acids. CDR3 nucleotide sequence: TGTGCCACACATGACAGGGGGCTAGGAACTGAAGCTTTCTTG. As protein: CATHDRGLGTEAFL.

This clonotype turned up a few times. The rearrangement uses TRBV4-2 and TRBJ1-3; 7 bases line up with TRBD1. Germline V gene data show CDR1 as LGHNA and CDR2 as YNFKEQ. With 3 bases clipped from V and 1 base from J, the junction kept 3 bases outside the gene matches. This CDR3 is built from 15 residues. CDR3 DNA: TGTGCCAGCAGCCAGGAGGGACAGTCTGGAAACACCATATATTTT. As protein: CASSQEGQSGNTIYF.